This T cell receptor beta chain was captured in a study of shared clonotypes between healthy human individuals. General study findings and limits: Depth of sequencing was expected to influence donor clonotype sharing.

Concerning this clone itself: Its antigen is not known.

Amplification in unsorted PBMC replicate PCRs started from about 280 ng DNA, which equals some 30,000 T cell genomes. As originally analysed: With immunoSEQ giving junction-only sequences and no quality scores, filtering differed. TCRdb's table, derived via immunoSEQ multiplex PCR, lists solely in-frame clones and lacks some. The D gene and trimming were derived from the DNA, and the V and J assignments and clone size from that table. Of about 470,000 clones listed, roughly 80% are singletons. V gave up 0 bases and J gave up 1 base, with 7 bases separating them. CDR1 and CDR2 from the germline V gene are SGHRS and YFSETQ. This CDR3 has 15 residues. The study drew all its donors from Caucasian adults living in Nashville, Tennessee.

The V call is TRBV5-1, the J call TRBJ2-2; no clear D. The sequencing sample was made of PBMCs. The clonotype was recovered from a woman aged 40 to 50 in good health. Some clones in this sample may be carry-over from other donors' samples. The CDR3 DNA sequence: TGCGCCAGCAGCTTGGAAGGGCTGAACACCGGGGAGCTGTTTTTT. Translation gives CASSLEGLNTGELFF.